This TCR beta chain was profiled in a study of chemoradiotherapy in HPV16-positive cancers. The V end was cut by 2 bases, the J end by 4 bases, with 5 bases between. The CDR3 is 11 amino acids. Germline V gene sequence: CDR1 GTSNPN, CDR2 SVGIG (reference sequence). Notes on this clone: Its specificity is not known.

TCRdb keeps only in-frame clones here, not all; method: immunoSEQ multiplex PCR. The sample holds tens of thousands of clones, roughly 86% seen once. Study-wide findings and caveats: Non-HPV-specific T cells did not expand in tumors during treatment, whereas candidate HPV-specific clones and E7-related motifs did. Better recurrence-free survival went with HPV-responsive T-cell expansion in HPV16-positive patients. Only two HPV16-positive patients supplied the functional HPV-specificity definition.

This TCR derives from a human donor with HPV-associated anogenital cancer. This sample comprised blood, obtained from a patient who underwent chemoradiotherapy. The chain uses TRBV30 and TRBJ1-2; D unresolved. The CDR3 DNA follows: TGTGCCTGGAGTAAAGCCTATGGCTACACCTTC. Its protein product is CAWSKAYGYTF. The whole variable domain, filled in from reference TRBV30 and TRBJ1-2, reads SQTIHQWPATLVQPVGSPLSLECTVEGTSNPNLYWYRQAAGRGLQLLFYSVGIGQISSEVPQNLSASRPQDRQFILSSKKLLLSDSGFYLCAWSKAYGYTFGSGTRLTVV.